These 13 T cell receptor beta chains were all obtained from the same sample, sequenced in a study of siplizumab effects on memory and regulatory T cells. TCRdb keeps only in-frame clones here, not all; method: immunoSEQ multiplex PCR. Of 45,000 to 50,000 clones listed, approximately 84% were seen once; the top ten hold 0.3% to 0.35%. Input material: naive CD8+ T cells sorted from blood. The origin of the receptors is a human donor in good health.

The chain's CDR3 is CASSLGTGAPSHTEAFF. The CDR3 DNA follows: TGTGCCAGCAGCTTGGGCACAGGGGCACCTAGTCACACTGAAGCTTTCTTT. The V and J genes are TRBV5-4 and TRBJ1-1, with 7 nucleotides matching TRBD1. J was trimmed by 3 bases and V by 0 bases; bases with no gene match: 11. Germline V lookup: CDR1 SGHNT, CDR2 YYREEE (reference sequence). The CDR3 covers 17 residues.

The chain carries TRBV9 and TRBJ1-3; D perhaps matches TRBD1 (5 bases). The V end lost 0 bases, the J end lost 0 bases, and 7 bases lay between the germline ends. The CDR3 extends over 15 amino acids. Germline lookup yields CDR1 SGDLS and CDR2 YYNGEE. The CDR3 reads CASSVEGTSGNTIYF. CDR3 in DNA: TGTGCCAGCAGCGTAGAAGGGACCTCTGGAAACACCATATATTTT.

The chain has TRBV19 and TRBJ2-3; TRBD2 agrees at 11 bases. Germline assignment: CDR1 LNHDA and CDR2 SQIVND (reference sequence). This CDR3 has 14 amino acids. Germline trimming cut 10 bases from V and 4 bases from J; bases unmatched to any gene: 7. This CDR3 is CATRASGGSDTQYF. The DNA for the CDR3 is TGTGCCACCAGGGCTAGCGGGGGGTCAGATACGCAGTATTTT.

CDR3 DNA sequence: TGCGCCAGCAGCTTTACAGGGGGCGGGTTGGAGACCCAGTACTTC. This gives the protein CASSFTGGGLETQYF. This rearrangement joins TRBV5-1 to TRBJ2-5, with 9 bases lining up with TRBD1. The CDR3 is 15 amino acids. J gave up 5 bases and V 2 bases, and 7 bases lay outside the gene matches. Germline lookup yields CDR1 SGHRS and CDR2 YFSETQ.

The rearrangement uses TRBV7-9 and TRBJ2-6; D not certain. Looked up from germline, CDR1 is SEHNR and CDR2 is FQNEAQ (reference sequence). V lost 2 bases, J lost 1 base, and 9 bases lay in between. The CDR3 consists of 16 residues. This CDR3 reads CASSLFHGSGANVLTF. CDR3 nucleotides: TGTGCCAGCAGCTTATTTCATGGATCTGGGGCCAACGTCCTGACTTTC.

The chain has TRBV21-1 and TRBJ2-1; the table's D call of TRBD2 was not tested on the DNA. TRBV21-1 is marked as a pseudogene. This CDR3 comprises 18 residues. The CDR3 bases are TGTGCCAGCAGCAGGGCCAAAGTTCCTAGCGGGGGATACAATGAGCAGTTCTTC. Amino acids: CASSRAKVPSGGYNEQFF.

V is TRBV7-8 and J is TRBJ2-7, with 12 bases aligning to TRBD1. CDR3 length equals 15 residues. Per the germline V gene, CDR1 is SGHVS and CDR2 is FQNEAQ. The V and J ends lost 3 bases and 6 bases, in that order; junction bases with no gene match: 6. CDR3 sequence: CASSFSGTGGIEQYF. The CDR3 DNA reads as TGTGCCAGCAGCTTCTCCGGGACAGGGGGCATCGAGCAGTACTTC.

The chain uses TRBV2 and TRBJ1-1; 7 bases agree with TRBD1. The junction had 4 bases not matched to a gene; V was cut back by 8 bases and J by 1 base. The CDR3 has 13 residues. Germline V gene lookup returns CDR1 SNHLY and CDR2 FYNNEI. CDR3 nucleotide sequence: TGTGCCAGCGGTGGACAGGAGAACACTGAAGCTTTCTTT. This translates into CASGGQENTEAFF.

This chain connects TRBV5-1 to TRBJ1-2; no clear D gene. The CDR3 length is 13 residues. V lost 3 bases and J 5 bases, leaving 11 bases between the germline ends. Germline V gene sequence: CDR1 SGHRS, CDR2 YFSETQ. The CDR3 reads CASSSPDKYGYTF. The CDR3 coding sequence is TGCGCCAGCAGCTCTCCCGACAAGTATGGCTACACCTTC.

This chain uses TRBV7-2 with TRBJ1-2, with a tentative D call TRBD1 (6 bases). Germline V gene sequence: CDR1 SGHTA, CDR2 FQGNSA. CDR3 length equals 14 residues. The ends were cut back, 1 base at V and 1 base at J, with 7 bases in the middle. In nucleotides, the CDR3 is TGTGCCAGCAGCTTAGAGGGGGTTAACTATGGCTACACCTTC. Amino acids: CASSLEGVNYGYTF.

V is TRBV2 and J is TRBJ2-7, with D tentatively TRBD1 or TRBD2 (5 bases each). Germline V gene data show CDR1 as SNHLY and CDR2 as FYNNEI. The CDR3 has 12 amino acids. Trimming stripped 4 bases from V and 7 bases from J, with 11 bases between. The CDR3 sequence: CASSGDGHEQYF. CDR3 DNA sequence: TGTGCCAGCAGTGGGGACGGTCATGAGCAGTACTTC.

The sample holds a few counts of this clone. V is TRBV2 and J is TRBJ2-7, with D perhaps matching TRBD1 (6 bases). Germline loops: CDR1 SNHLY, CDR2 FYNNEI. CDR3 size: 15 residues. The V end lost 1 base, the J end lost 0 bases, and 10 bases lay between the germline ends. This chain's CDR3 is CASSEGQASSYEQYF. Written as DNA, the CDR3 is TGTGCCAGCAGTGAAGGACAGGCGAGCTCCTACGAGCAGTACTTC. Full variable domain (rest looked up from reference TRBV2 and TRBJ2-7): EPEVTQTPSHQVTQMGQEVILRCVPISNHLYFYWYRQILGQKVEFLVSFYNNEISEKSEIFDDQFSVERPDGSNFTLKIRSTKLEDSAMYFCASSEGQASSYEQYFGPGTRLTVT.

The chain has TRBV11-3 and TRBJ2-6; D not certain. The germline V gene has CDR1 SGHNT and CDR2 YENEEA. V was pared by 1 base and J by 4 bases, with 5 bases between. This CDR3 comprises 14 residues. CDR3 nucleotides: TGTGCCAGCAGCTTAGGGCTGGGGGCCAACGTCCTGACTTTC. It translates to CASSLGLGANVLTF.